The next 32 T cell receptor beta chains were all read from a single sample in a study of blood T cell repertoires in COVID-19. Profiled with immunoSEQ multiplex PCR; TCRdb holds only in-frame clones, not every one. The sample lists approximately 150,000 clones; around 88% were seen once. Source material: peripheral blood. The source is a human donor in a cohort sampled during active COVID-19.

This clone has more than one count but fewer than ten. The V gene is TRBV11-1, the J gene TRBJ2-7; TRBD1 matches at 7 bases. V trimming: 6 bases; J trimming: 4 bases; junction bases outside the gene matches: 6. CDR1 and CDR2 (germline): SGHAT, FQDESV (reference sequence). The CDR3 spans 13 residues. The CDR3 DNA reads as TGTGCCAGCAGTCTTACAGGGGTTTACGAGCAGTACTTC. Its protein is CASSLTGVYEQYF.

The CDR3, as DNA: TGCGCCAGCAGCCCCGGACTAGCCGTCCTCGTCGAAGAGACCCAGTACTTC. Its translation is CASSPGLAVLVEETQYF. This chain links TRBV4-3 with TRBJ2-5; TRBD2 agrees at 8 bases. The CDR3 totals 17 residues. Germline-derived CDR1 and CDR2 are LGHNA and YSLEER. Germline trimming cut 4 bases from V and 3 bases from J; bases unmatched to any gene: 13.

The chain carries TRBV25-1 and TRBJ2-4; 8 bases line up with TRBD1. The length of the CDR3 is 14 residues. V lost 4 bases to trimming and J lost 3 bases; unmatched junction nucleotides: 2. The germline V gene has CDR1 MGHDK and CDR2 SYGVNS. CDR3 nucleotide sequence: TGTGCCAGCAGTGGACAGGGGTTCAAAAACATTCAGTACTTC. Translating gives CASSGQGFKNIQYF.

This chain uses TRBV15 with TRBJ2-1; no clear D gene. This CDR3 region has 14 residues. V lost 0 bases and J lost 8, with 11 bases in between. The V gene's germline CDR1 is LNHNV and CDR2 YYDKDF (reference sequence). In DNA, the CDR3 is TGTGCCACCAGCAGAGATCCAATGGGCGATGAGCAGTTCTTC. This encodes CATSRDPMGDEQFF.

This clone was seen at least ten times. This chain connects TRBV4-2 to TRBJ2-7; D may be TRBD1 (6 bases). This CDR3 is 13 amino acids long. Trimming pared 1 base from V and 3 bases from J, leaving 7 bases between. Germline V lookup: CDR1 LGHNA, CDR2 YNFKEQ. The CDR3 coding sequence is TGTGCCAGCAGCCAAGGAGGGGGCTACGAGCAGTACTTC. Translating it yields CASSQGGGYEQYF.

The chain carries TRBV27 and TRBJ1-6; 7 positions agree with TRBD1. Losses at the gene ends were 5 bases for V and 7 bases for J; bases not matched to a gene: 5. The CDR3 runs to 14 residues. Germline CDR1 is MNHEY and CDR2 is SMNVEV (reference sequence). CDR3 sequence (DNA): TGTGCCAGCAGTCCGACAGGGACCAATTCACCCCTCCACTTT. Translation gives CASSPTGTNSPLHF.

The chain links TRBV3-1 (or the pseudogene TRBV3-2) to TRBJ2-4; 10 nucleotides match TRBD2. V lost 0 bases and J lost 3; bases outside the gene matches: 11. There are 19 residues in the CDR3. CDR1 and CDR2 (germline): LGHDT, YNNKEL (reference sequence). CDR3 nucleotide sequence: TGTGCCAGCAGCCAAGAAGAAGCGGGGGGGCCGTTTGGCAAAAACATTCAGTACTTC. This translates into CASSQEEAGGPFGKNIQYF.

V is TRBV6-2 or TRBV6-3 and J is TRBJ2-4, with TRBD1 as a possible D gene (6 bases). The CDR3 has 18 amino acids. The germline CDR1 and CDR2 sequences are MNHEY and SVGEGT. Deletions cut 8 bases from V and 2 bases from J, with 25 bases between. The CDR3 DNA follows: TGTGCCAGCTGCCGGGACAAGAATATAGCCGGGTCCAAAAACATTCAGTACTTC. It codes for CASCRDKNIAGSKNIQYF.

V is TRBV6-5 and J is TRBJ2-5; 10 nucleotides agree with TRBD2. Germline V CDR1 and CDR2: MNHEY, SVGAGI. This CDR3 is 15 amino acids long. J gave up 1 base and V 7 bases, and 6 bases lay outside the gene matches. This CDR3 is CASTPSGGPQETQYF. As DNA, the CDR3 is TGTGCCAGCACCCCTAGCGGGGGACCCCAAGAGACCCAGTACTTC.

The gene calls are TRBV3-1 (or the pseudogene TRBV3-2) and TRBJ1-5; no firm D call. V lost 3 bases, J lost 1 base, and 7 bases lay in between. The CDR3 totals 14 residues. CDR1 LGHDT and CDR2 YNNKEL come from the germline V gene (reference sequence). The CDR3 DNA follows: TGTGCCAGCAGCCACGGAGCCAGCAATCAGCCCCAGCATTTT. Translation: CASSHGASNQPQHF.

The genes are TRBV11-1 and TRBJ1-2, with D perhaps matching TRBD1 (5 bases). The CDR3 has 16 amino acids. Trimming shortened V by 5 bases and J by 7 bases, and 23 bases separated the two germline ends. Germline-derived CDR1 and CDR2 are SGHAT and FQDESV (reference sequence). This CDR3 reads CASSPRFTRVRGGYTF. The CDR3 region has the DNA TGTGCCAGCAGCCCGAGGTTCACCAGGGTCCGCGGTGGCTACACCTTC.

The rearrangement uses TRBV6-5 and TRBJ1-2; D is possibly TRBD1 (6 bases). The V and J ends lost 6 bases and 2 bases respectively, with 10 bases between them. Germline lookup yields CDR1 MNHEY and CDR2 SVGAGI. This CDR3 has 13 amino acids. DNA of the CDR3: TGTGCCAGCAGGGGCGGACAGAACTATGGCTACACCTTC. Translated, it gives CASRGGQNYGYTF.

This rearrangement joins TRBV5-1 to TRBJ2-5, with a possible D match to TRBD2 (6 bases). V was pared by 3 bases and J by 3 bases, with 21 bases between. This CDR3 has 17 amino acids. The germline V gene has CDR1 SGHRS and CDR2 YFSETQ. The CDR3: CASSSPSRREEKETQYF. CDR3 DNA: TGCGCCAGCAGCTCCCCTTCGAGGAGGGAGGAAAAAGAGACCCAGTACTTC.

The rearrangement uses TRBV5-1 and TRBJ2-3; 11 bases fit TRBD2. Germline CDR1 and CDR2: SGHRS and YFSETQ. Trimming took 0 bases from V and 6 from J; bases not matched to a gene: 3. The CDR3 consists of 15 residues. CDR3 in DNA: TGCGCCAGCAGCTTGGGACTAGCGGGGTTGGATACGCAGTATTTT. Translating gives CASSLGLAGLDTQYF.

The V call is TRBV19, the J call TRBJ2-2; D gene unclear. This CDR3 is built from 15 residues. Germline V CDR1 and CDR2: LNHDA, SQIVND (reference sequence). The ends were cut back, 4 bases at V and 3 bases at J, with 12 bases in the middle. The CDR3 DNA follows: TGTGCCAGTAGTACCACAGTGTTCGACACCGGGGAGCTGTTTTTT. Translation gives CASSTTVFDTGELFF.

This sequence joins TRBV19 and TRBJ2-1; 9 bases are shared with TRBD1. Germline CDR1 is LNHDA and CDR2 is SQIVND (reference sequence). Trimming took 9 bases from V and 2 from J; bases not matched to a gene: 8. There are 15 residues in the CDR3. The CDR3 region has the DNA TGTGCCAGCACTCCGGGACAGGGTCCCTACAATGAGCAGTTCTTC. Translated, it gives CASTPGQGPYNEQFF.

This clone appeared once. The chain recombines TRBV19 with TRBJ1-6; D unresolved. Germline V gene lookup returns CDR1 LNHDA and CDR2 SQIVND (reference sequence). The germline V and J ends were trimmed by 1 base and 14 bases, with 12 bases remaining between them. The CDR3 is 13 amino acids. CDR3 in DNA: TGTGCCAGTAGTATAGCGGCCGTTAGCACCCTCCACTTT. It codes for CASSIAAVSTLHF.

There are many counts of this clone. The chain links TRBV4-2 to TRBJ2-2; TRBD2 agrees at 11 bases. Trimming took 0 bases from V and 6 from J; bases not matched to a gene: 9. From germline, CDR1 is LGHNA and CDR2 YNFKEQ. This CDR3 comprises 18 residues. The CDR3 sequence: CASSQEFFSGGVAGELFF. CDR3 nucleotides: TGTGCCAGCAGCCAAGAATTTTTTAGCGGGGGGGTAGCCGGGGAGCTGTTTTTT.

The J gene is TRBJ2-1, the V gene TRBV7-2, with D maybe TRBD2 (6 bases). The ends were cut back, 2 bases at V and 13 bases at J, with 12 bases in the middle. Germline V gives CDR1 SGHTA, CDR2 FQGNSA. The CDR3 is 12 amino acids. CDR3: CASSLLGLSQFF. For the CDR3, the DNA is TGTGCCAGCAGCTTACTGGGACTCTCACAGTTCTTC.

The chain employs TRBV9 and TRBJ1-4, with a tentative D call TRBD1 (6 bases). The CDR3 totals 14 residues. Per germline, CDR1 SGDLS and CDR2 YYNGEE. Trimming shortened V by 5 bases and J by 7 bases, and 15 bases separated the two germline ends. CDR3 amino acids: CASSSTGSAEKLFF. The CDR3 DNA is TGTGCCAGCAGTTCAACAGGGAGCGCTGAAAAACTGTTTTTT.

This chain joins TRBV6-5 and TRBJ1-1, with 10 bases identical to TRBD1. Germline CDR1 MNHEY, CDR2 SVGAGI. V shed 6 bases and J 10 bases; nucleotides not matched to a gene: 8. The CDR3 covers 13 residues. The CDR3, as DNA: TGTGCCAGCAGAGGGGGGACAGGGGAAGCAGCTTTCTTT. Its translation: CASRGGTGEAAFF.

J is TRBJ2-7 and V is TRBV29-1, with D possibly matching TRBD2 (6 bases). The CDR3 runs 12 residues. The germline V gene encodes CDR1 SQVTM and CDR2 ANQGSEA. V lost 0 bases and J 7 bases, leaving 10 bases between the germline ends. This chain's CDR3 is CSVEDGGWEQYF. The CDR3 DNA sequence: TGCAGCGTTGAAGATGGGGGGTGGGAGCAGTACTTC.

V usage is TRBV4-1 and J usage is TRBJ1-5; no clear D gene. The germline V gene has CDR1 MGHRA and CDR2 YSYEKL. V lost 4 bases and J lost 3, with 10 bases in between. CDR3 length equals 14 residues. CDR3 coding DNA: TGCGCCAGCAGCCCGATGGCCCTCAATCAGCCCCAGCATTTT. Translation gives CASSPMALNQPQHF.

The chain is built from TRBV24-1 and TRBJ2-5, with 11 bases fitting TRBD1. This CDR3 is built from 19 residues. CDR1 and CDR2 (germline): KGHDR, SFDVKD. V was pared by 1 base and J by 8 bases, with 17 bases of the junction left unmatched. CDR3 amino acids: CATSDFLGQGDPTPSTQYF. CDR3 bases: TGTGCCACCAGTGATTTTTTGGGACAGGGGGACCCAACACCCAGTACCCAGTACTTC.

CDR3 in amino acids: CASSQPRSAGGIDTQYF. For the CDR3, the DNA is TGTGCCAGCAGCCAACCCCGGAGCGCGGGGGGGATAGATACGCAGTATTTT. The chain has TRBV3-1 (or the pseudogene TRBV3-2) and TRBJ2-3; 9 bases are a match to TRBD2. This CDR3 region has 17 residues. V lost 2 bases, J lost 5 bases, and 11 bases stayed unmatched. From germline, CDR1 is LGHDT and CDR2 YNNKEL (reference sequence).

The chain joins TRBV18 to TRBJ2-7; 10 bases line up with TRBD1. Germline values: CDR1 KGHSH, CDR2 LQKENI. The CDR3 is 17 amino acids. With 3 bases clipped from V and 2 bases from J, the junction kept 10 bases outside the gene matches. The CDR3 DNA reads TGTGCCAGCTCACCGAACCGGACGGGACAGGGGACCTACGAGCAGTACTTC. Encoded protein: CASSPNRTGQGTYEQYF.

In this sample, this clone turned up once. V and J are TRBV5-1 and TRBJ1-1; 9 nucleotides line up with TRBD1. Germline values: CDR1 SGHRS, CDR2 YFSETQ. This CDR3 has 15 amino acids. V was pared by 6 bases and J by 4 bases, with 10 bases of the junction left unmatched. The CDR3 sequence: CASTPAQTGGTEAFF. The CDR3 region has the DNA TGCGCCAGCACCCCAGCCCAGACAGGGGGCACTGAAGCTTTCTTT.

The chain combines TRBV6-6 with TRBJ1-2; TRBD1 aligns across 8 bases. The CDR3 runs to 16 residues. J was trimmed by 0 bases and V by 6 bases; bases with no gene match: 9. Germline loops: CDR1 MNHNY, CDR2 SVGAGI (reference sequence). The CDR3: CASSPQGAIANYGYTF. The CDR3 DNA follows: TGTGCCAGCAGCCCCCAGGGGGCTATAGCTAACTATGGCTACACCTTC.

The chain uses TRBV7-6 and TRBJ2-5, with 8 bases identical to TRBD2. The CDR3 sequence is 16 residues long. Trimming cost V 1 base and J 2 bases; bases outside gene matches: 6. Germline CDR1 and CDR2: SGHVS and FNYEAQ. The CDR3 protein is CASSLEAGVFQETQYF. CDR3 DNA sequence: TGTGCCAGCAGCTTAGAAGCGGGGGTATTTCAAGAGACCCAGTACTTC.

This chain links TRBV5-6 with TRBJ2-5, with 11 bases lining up with TRBD1. V gave up 4 bases and J gave up 4 bases; unmatched junction bases: 6. The CDR3 has 15 amino acids. Germline values: CDR1 SGHDT, CDR2 YYEEEE. CDR3 sequence (DNA): TGTGCCAGCAGCCCGGGACAGGGGGGTCGAGAGACCCAGTACTTC. Translating gives CASSPGQGGRETQYF.

The V gene is TRBV3-1 (or the pseudogene TRBV3-2), the J gene TRBJ2-7; 9 bases are shared with TRBD2. This CDR3 is built from 13 residues. V shed 5 bases and J 7 bases; nucleotides not matched to a gene: 6. CDR1 is LGHDT, CDR2 YNNKEL, per germline (reference sequence). In DNA form, the CDR3 reads TGTGCCAGCAGCGTGCGGGGGGGCATTGAGCAGTACTTC. This translates into CASSVRGGIEQYF.

This chain uses TRBV7-8 with TRBJ1-2; D remains unclear. The CDR3 is 15 residues long. Germline V CDR1 and CDR2: SGHVS, FQNEAQ. Trimming took 3 bases from V and 6 from J, leaving 17 bases between them. CDR3 sequence: CASSFSSGSRNGYTF. The CDR3 DNA reads TGTGCCAGCAGCTTTTCGTCCGGGTCGAGGAATGGCTACACCTTC. The full variable domain, in which reference TRBV7-8 and TRBJ1-2 provide the parts outside the CDR3, is GAGVSQSPRYKVAKRGQDVALRCDPISGHVSLFWYQQALGQGPEFLTYFQNEAQLDKSGLPSDRFFAERPEGSVSTLKIQRTQQEDSAVYLCASSFSSGSRNGYTFGSGTRLTVV.